The sequence of this T cell receptor (beta chain) was determined in a study of T cell responses to AZD1222 COVID-19 vaccine. A remark on this clone: As yet, its antigen is unknown.

The method was immunoSEQ multiplex PCR; TCRdb's version includes in-frame clones alone and lacks a portion of them. This sample has about 120,000 clones, with roughly 89% found just once. General study points: Unmutated variant regions reportedly attract nearly half of all spike-specific TCRs. A rise in Spike-specific TCR breadth and depth followed two AZD1222 doses. Along spike, vaccine-associated CD4 TCRs were found throughout, with dominance at 160-218 and 743-854. Among the donors, most were white British and more were female, and clonal diversity was possibly underestimated.

V was clipped by 4 bases and J by 0 bases, with 7 bases between them. This CDR3 is built from 13 residues. The V gene's germline CDR1 is SGHDN and CDR2 FVKESK. The V gene is TRBV14, the J gene TRBJ2-7; D is undetermined. This clonotype originated in an adult in good health. Here the sequenced sample was peripheral blood, taken on day 0 of AZD1222 vaccination. CDR3 DNA sequence: TGTGCCAGCAGCCTCGCCAGCTCCTACGAGCAGTACTTC. This gives the protein CASSLASSYEQYF.